This TCR beta chain derives from a study of blood T cells in healthy people across ages. Study-wide context: About one barcoded beta molecule per two T cells was captured by template switching. General study results and limits: Diversity of TCR beta correlated strongly with naive T cell percentage. There was no known CMV status for donors, so expanded clonotype changes were possibly confounded.

Germline V CDR1 and CDR2: SGHTA, FQGTGA. This CDR3 comprises 16 residues. V dropped 0 bases and J dropped 2 bases, with 8 bases sitting between them. With respect to this clonotype: Antigen specificity is unknown.

A J-beta primer mix and a sample-barcoded 5' primer were used in a second PCR of roughly 6 to 12 cycles. TCRdb processed the 5' RACE reads anew with MiXCR; each CDR3 protein has one entry. The sample carries some 780,000 distinct CDR3 sequences, more than 55% recorded once. The individuals who served as donors were healthy Caucasians living in Russia, aged roughly 6 to 100. This receptor was taken from a man between 40 and 49 years old in good health. The sequenced sample was blood. The chain combines TRBV7-3 with TRBJ2-6; D ambiguous. CDR3 bases: TGTGCCAGCAGCTTAACTCGAGGCGCTGGGGCCAACGTCCTGACTTTC. The encoded protein is CASSLTRGAGANVLTF.